These 9 T cell receptor beta chains were sequenced from one sample in a study of blood T cell repertoires in COVID-19. Method: immunoSEQ multiplex PCR; TCRdb's copy keeps in-frame clones and lacks some. In the table there are over 250,000 clones, 85% of which are singletons. Sequencing was carried out using peripheral blood. All receptors derive from a human donor in a cohort sampled during active COVID-19.

This chain uses TRBV6-5 with TRBJ1-2; D ambiguous. The V gene's germline CDR1 is MNHEY and CDR2 SVGAGI. The CDR3 extends over 14 amino acids. Trimming took off 6 bases at V and 8 bases at J, with 19 bases between the two ends. The CDR3 loop reads CASSKPGAQEGYTF. The CDR3 DNA reads TGTGCCAGCAGCAAACCGGGAGCCCAGGAGGGCTACACCTTC.

Regarding this clone: The same CDR3 can be traced to other DNA sequences in this sample. The chain has TRBV5-6 and TRBJ1-5; TRBD1 might be the D (5 bases). V was trimmed by 3 bases and J by 6 bases, leaving 7 bases between them. This CDR3 comprises 12 residues. Germline CDR1 reads SGHDT; CDR2 reads YYEEEE. The CDR3 DNA is TGTGCCAGCAGCTGGGGGGGTCAGCCCCAGCATTTT. It specifies CASSWGGQPQHF.

A word on this clone: Different DNA sequences within this sample yield the same CDR3. The chain has TRBV19 and TRBJ1-4; TRBD1 agrees at 11 bases. The CDR3 is 14 residues long. The V and J ends lost 3 bases and 8 bases, in that order; junction bases with no gene match: 2. The V gene's germline CDR1 is LNHDA and CDR2 SQIVND (reference sequence). The CDR3 loop is CASSIGQGAEKLFF. Written as DNA, the CDR3 is TGTGCCAGTAGTATTGGACAGGGGGCGGAAAAACTGTTTTTT.

Worth noting for this clone: Within the sample, other DNA sequences also encode this same CDR3. The rearrangement links TRBV24-1 to TRBJ1-2; tentative D call: TRBD1 (5 bases). V lost 2 bases to trimming and J lost 4 bases, with 10 bases between them. This CDR3 comprises 14 residues. Germline V lookup: CDR1 KGHDR, CDR2 SFDVKD. Here the CDR3 reads CATSDSGGSYGYTF. CDR3 in DNA: TGTGCCACCAGTGATTCCGGGGGGTCCTATGGCTACACCTTC.

The chain joins TRBV30 to TRBJ2-5, with unresolved D. Germline V gene data show CDR1 as GTSNPN and CDR2 as SVGIG (reference sequence). The CDR3 spans 11 residues. Trimming left V 3 bases short and J 5 bases short, with 7 bases between. The CDR3 nucleotides read TGTGCCTGGAGCCAACGGGAGACCCAGTACTTC. Residues: CAWSQRETQYF.

The CDR3, as DNA: TGTGCCAGCTCCCGGGACAGGGGCCAGCAAGAGACCCAGTACTTC. Amino acid sequence: CASSRDRGQQETQYF. This chain links TRBV18 with TRBJ2-5; the match to TRBD1 covers 10 bases. The V segment lost 6 bases and the J segment 2 bases; nucleotides outside the gene matches: 6. Germline-derived CDR1 and CDR2 are KGHSH and LQKENI. The CDR3 is made up of 15 amino acids.

This clone was seen once. This rearrangement joins TRBV28 to TRBJ1-6, with D possibly being TRBD1 (5 bases). Germline values: CDR1 MDHEN, CDR2 SYDVKM. The CDR3 contains 18 residues. The ends were cut back, 2 bases at V and 6 bases at J, with 20 bases in the middle. The CDR3 region is CASSLSVRVWGINSPLHF. The CDR3 nucleotides read TGTGCCAGCAGTTTAAGCGTCAGGGTTTGGGGTATTAATTCACCCCTCCACTTT.

The chain links TRBV28 to TRBJ2-7, with no clear D. The CDR3 contains 13 residues. The ends were cut back, 4 bases at V and 5 bases at J, with 12 bases in the middle. Germline V gene data show CDR1 as MDHEN and CDR2 as SYDVKM. The CDR3 loop reads CASSWARRHEQYF. CDR3 bases: TGTGCCAGCAGTTGGGCGAGACGGCACGAGCAGTACTTC. Looking up the rest from reference TRBV28 and TRBJ2-7 gives the full variable domain: DVKVTQSSRYLVKRTGEKVFLECVQDMDHENMFWYRQDPGLGLRLIYFSYDVKMKEKGDIPEGYSVSREKKERFSLILESASTNQTSMYLCASSWARRHEQYFGPGTRLTVT.

This clone has just one count. This chain's CDR3 is CASRLAGGVTDTQYF. Written as DNA, the CDR3 is TGTGCCAGCAGGCTAGCGGGAGGGGTCACAGATACGCAGTATTTT. V is TRBV5-4 and J is TRBJ2-3; 12 bases fit TRBD2. The CDR3 sequence is 15 residues long. Trimming cost V 5 bases and J 2 bases; bases outside gene matches: 3. CDR1 is SGHNT and CDR2 is YYREEE in the germline V gene (reference sequence).